This is a list of T cell receptor beta chains from one sample in a study of vaccination and CD4 T cells after COVID-19. Which antigens these TCRs recognize remains unknown. TCRdb itself ran the PCR reads through MiXCR, one entry per CDR3 protein. Among approximately 12,000 distinct CDR3 sequences listed, roughly 38% were seen once. Material: cultured CD4+ T cells from blood. These receptors were collected from a human donor with COVID-19. CDR3s include the opening cysteine and the closing phenylalanine or tryptophan. The D gene is left open where the match is weak. Size is stated for part of the rows, as once, few or many counts, or as a class when the clone is expanded.

v_call: TRBV19
d_call: NA
clone_size: NA
j_call: TRBJ2-3
cdr3_nt: TGTGCCAGTAGTCGGAGTGGCCAGAGAACTAGCACAGATACGCAGTATTTT
cdr3_aa: CASSRSGQRTSTDTQYF

v_call: TRBV24-1
d_call: NA
clone_size: NA
j_call: TRBJ2-5
cdr3_nt: TGTGCCACCAGTGATCTCCAGGGGGGCGGAGAGACCCAGTACTTC
cdr3_aa: CATSDLQGGGETQYF

v_call: TRBV4-3
d_call: NA
clone_size: NA
j_call: TRBJ2-3
cdr3_nt: TGCGCCAGCAGCCAAGCTGTCGGGGGTTCCCGGGATACGCAGTATTTT
cdr3_aa: CASSQAVGGSRDTQYF

v_call: TRBV6-1
d_call: TRBD1
clone_size: NA
j_call: TRBJ1-5
cdr3_nt: TGTGCCAGCAGCCGACAGGGTTCGGGCCAGCCCCAGCATTTT
cdr3_aa: CASSRQGSGQPQHF

v_call: TRBV20-1
d_call: TRBD2
clone_size: NA
j_call: TRBJ2-1
cdr3_nt: TGCAGTGCTGGTCGTTTTCGGGGGGGTGAGCAGTTCTTC
cdr3_aa: CSAGRFRGGEQFF

v_call: TRBV19
d_call: NA
clone_size: NA
j_call: TRBJ1-1
cdr3_nt: TGTGCCATTACAGGGTTGACTGAAGCTTTCTTT
cdr3_aa: CAITGLTEAFF

v_call: TRBV6-5
d_call: NA
clone_size: few
j_call: TRBJ2-6
cdr3_nt: TGTGCCAGCAGTTGGGCGAGGGGCGCGGGCTCTGGGGCCAACGTCCTGACTTTC
cdr3_aa: CASSWARGAGSGANVLTF

v_call: TRBV6-1
d_call: NA
clone_size: NA
j_call: TRBJ1-2
cdr3_nt: TGTGCCAGCAGTGAAGTGGGAGTAGAAAACTATGGCTACACCTTC
cdr3_aa: CASSEVGVENYGYTF

v_call: TRBV7-9
d_call: TRBD1
clone_size: few
j_call: TRBJ2-2
cdr3_nt: TGTGCCAGCAGCTTAGACAGGGGACACGGGGAGCTGTTTTTT
cdr3_aa: CASSLDRGHGELFF

v_call: TRBV20-1
d_call: NA
clone_size: NA
j_call: TRBJ2-6
cdr3_nt: TGCAGTGCTAGACCGGGTTCATCTGGGGCCAACGTCCTGACTTTC
cdr3_aa: CSARPGSSGANVLTF

v_call: TRBV20-1
d_call: TRBD2
clone_size: NA
j_call: TRBJ2-3
cdr3_nt: TGCAGTGCTAGAGATGCGGGGGGGAGCACAGATACGCAGTATTTT
cdr3_aa: CSARDAGGSTDTQYF

v_call: TRBV20-1
d_call: NA
clone_size: once
j_call: TRBJ2-7
cdr3_nt: TGCAGTGCTAGTAGAGGGACCCTTGGGCGAGAGCAGTACTTC
cdr3_aa: CSASRGTLGREQYF

v_call: TRBV20-1
d_call: TRBD1
clone_size: few
j_call: TRBJ2-5
cdr3_nt: TGTAGTGCTAGAGAGACCGCAGGACAGGGGAGAGAGACCCAGTACTTC
cdr3_aa: CSARETAGQGRETQYF

v_call: TRBV28
d_call: NA
clone_size: few
j_call: TRBJ1-1
cdr3_nt: TGTGCCAGCAGTTCCCTCACTAACACTGAAGCTTTCTTT
cdr3_aa: CASSSLTNTEAFF

v_call: TRBV6-1
d_call: TRBD1
clone_size: NA
j_call: TRBJ1-1
cdr3_nt: TGTGCCAGCAGTAACCTTGGACAGGGGGCAGGCACTGAAGCTTTCTTT
cdr3_aa: CASSNLGQGAGTEAFF

v_call: TRBV6-2/TRBV6-3
d_call: NA
clone_size: few
j_call: TRBJ1-1
cdr3_nt: TGTGCCAGCAGTGGACCTGGGGGGAACACTGAAGCTTTCTTT
cdr3_aa: CASSGPGGNTEAFF

v_call: TRBV11-2
d_call: NA
clone_size: NA
j_call: TRBJ2-7
cdr3_nt: TGTGCCAGCAGCCATTTCCGGGACCCCGCATACGAGCAGTACTTC
cdr3_aa: CASSHFRDPAYEQYF

v_call: TRBV19
d_call: TRBD2
clone_size: NA
j_call: TRBJ2-5
cdr3_nt: TGTGCCAGTAGTACCGTAGCGGGGATGGGGGAGACCCAGTACTTC
cdr3_aa: CASSTVAGMGETQYF

v_call: TRBV12-3/TRBV12-4
d_call: NA
clone_size: few
j_call: TRBJ1-1
cdr3_nt: TGTGCCAGCAGTTTAGCTGGGGTGGCTGAAGCTTTCTTT
cdr3_aa: CASSLAGVAEAFF

v_call: TRBV12-3/TRBV12-4
d_call: NA
clone_size: NA
j_call: TRBJ1-2
cdr3_nt: TGTGCCAGCAGCCGTGATGGACAGTTTAACTATGGCTACACCTTC
cdr3_aa: CASSRDGQFNYGYTF

v_call: TRBV9
d_call: TRBD1
clone_size: NA
j_call: TRBJ1-2
cdr3_nt: TGTGCCAGCAGCTCCCGGGACAGGGGACCTCATCCCTATGGCTACACCTTC
cdr3_aa: CASSSRDRGPHPYGYTF

v_call: TRBV6-1
d_call: NA
clone_size: NA
j_call: TRBJ1-1
cdr3_nt: TGTGCCAGCGTTTCCGGGTCGGGGGGGGAAGCTTTCTTT
cdr3_aa: CASVSGSGGEAFF

v_call: TRBV11-2
d_call: NA
clone_size: NA
j_call: TRBJ2-5
cdr3_nt: TGTGCCAGCAGCCCCCCGTCTGGACCCGGGACCCAGTACTTC
cdr3_aa: CASSPPSGPGTQYF

v_call: TRBV19
d_call: NA
clone_size: NA
j_call: TRBJ1-6
cdr3_nt: TGTGCCAGTAGTATAGATCAGGGACTAGGTAATTCACCCCTCCACTTT
cdr3_aa: CASSIDQGLGNSPLHF

v_call: TRBV20-1
d_call: NA
clone_size: NA
j_call: TRBJ1-1
cdr3_nt: TGCAGTGCTCAACATGGGACCTTAAACACTGAAGCTTTCTTT
cdr3_aa: CSAQHGTLNTEAFF

v_call: TRBV5-1
d_call: TRBD2
clone_size: NA
j_call: TRBJ2-5
cdr3_nt: TGCGCCAGCAGCTCACAAGGGACTAGCGGGAGGGGGACCCAGTACTTC
cdr3_aa: CASSSQGTSGRGTQYF

v_call: TRBV28
d_call: TRBD1
clone_size: NA
j_call: TRBJ1-1
cdr3_nt: TGTGCCAGCAGTTTATCAACCGGGACAGTGAACACTGAAGCTTTCTTT
cdr3_aa: CASSLSTGTVNTEAFF

v_call: TRBV5-1
d_call: TRBD2
clone_size: few
j_call: TRBJ2-5
cdr3_nt: TGCGCCAGCAGCTTGGAGGGACTAGCGGGGCAAGAGACCCAGTACTTC
cdr3_aa: CASSLEGLAGQETQYF

v_call: TRBV6-1
d_call: NA
clone_size: few
j_call: TRBJ1-5
cdr3_nt: TGTGCCAGCAGTGCCGCAGGTTTTGACGTTCAGCCCCAGCATTTT
cdr3_aa: CASSAAGFDVQPQHF

v_call: TRBV4-1
d_call: NA
clone_size: NA
j_call: TRBJ2-1
cdr3_nt: TGCGCCAGCAGCCAAGATCGTTTGAGGGGCGATGAGCAGTTCTTC
cdr3_aa: CASSQDRLRGDEQFF

v_call: TRBV30
d_call: TRBD2
clone_size: NA
j_call: TRBJ2-5
cdr3_nt: TGTGCCTGGAGATTGGGAGCGGGGGTGCAAGAGACCCAGTACTTC
cdr3_aa: CAWRLGAGVQETQYF

v_call: TRBV14
d_call: NA
clone_size: NA
j_call: TRBJ2-7
cdr3_nt: TGTGCCAGCAGCTCCTACATCAACAGGGATAGCGAGCAGTACTTC
cdr3_aa: CASSSYINRDSEQYF

v_call: TRBV7-2
d_call: TRBD1
clone_size: NA
j_call: TRBJ1-3
cdr3_nt: TGTGCCAGCAGCGGTTCCGGGACAGGGGTTGGAAACACCATATATTTT
cdr3_aa: CASSGSGTGVGNTIYF

v_call: TRBV25-1
d_call: TRBD1
clone_size: NA
j_call: TRBJ2-2
cdr3_nt: TGTGCCAGCAGTGCCCGGGACAGGGTGAACACCGGGGAGCTGTTTTTT
cdr3_aa: CASSARDRVNTGELFF

v_call: TRBV28
d_call: NA
clone_size: NA
j_call: TRBJ2-2
cdr3_nt: TGTGCCAGCAGTGCATCCGGGCTCACCGTGGGAGGGGAGCTGTTTTTT
cdr3_aa: CASSASGLTVGGELFF

v_call: TRBV20-1
d_call: TRBD2
clone_size: few
j_call: TRBJ2-3
cdr3_nt: TGCAGTGCCACTTCGGGGGGGCCCCCCTATACGCAGTATTTT
cdr3_aa: CSATSGGPPYTQYF

v_call: TRBV5-4
d_call: TRBD1
clone_size: NA
j_call: TRBJ1-2
cdr3_nt: TGTGCCAGCAGCATCGGGACAGGGGGCGCGTATGGCTACACCTTC
cdr3_aa: CASSIGTGGAYGYTF

v_call: TRBV18
d_call: NA
clone_size: NA
j_call: TRBJ2-2
cdr3_nt: TGTGCCAGCTCACCCGACAGTACGAACACCGGGGAGCTGTTTTTT
cdr3_aa: CASSPDSTNTGELFF

v_call: TRBV6-2/TRBV6-3
d_call: NA
clone_size: NA
j_call: TRBJ1-3
cdr3_nt: TGTGCCAGCAGGACAGCCTCTGGAAACACCATATATTTT
cdr3_aa: CASRTASGNTIYF

v_call: TRBV19
d_call: NA
clone_size: few
j_call: TRBJ2-2
cdr3_nt: TGTGCCAGTAGGTACCCGGGAGCGAACACCGGGGAGCTGTTTTTT
cdr3_aa: CASRYPGANTGELFF

v_call: TRBV19
d_call: NA
clone_size: NA
j_call: TRBJ2-5
cdr3_nt: TGTGCCAGTAGTATCCGAACCACTTACCAAGAGACCCAGTACTTC
cdr3_aa: CASSIRTTYQETQYF

v_call: TRBV20-1
d_call: NA
clone_size: NA
j_call: TRBJ2-1
cdr3_nt: TGCAGCAGACAGGGGAGGGACAATGAGCAGTTCTTC
cdr3_aa: CSRQGRDNEQFF

v_call: TRBV5-1
d_call: TRBD2
clone_size: NA
j_call: TRBJ2-2
cdr3_nt: TGCGCCAGCAGCTTGGTCTCGCGGGGGGGCCCCGGGGAGCTGTTTTTT
cdr3_aa: CASSLVSRGGPGELFF

v_call: TRBV19
d_call: NA
clone_size: NA
j_call: TRBJ1-1
cdr3_nt: TGTGCCAGTAGTATACGGGGACTGAACACTGAAGCTTTCTTT
cdr3_aa: CASSIRGLNTEAFF

v_call: TRBV6-1
d_call: NA
clone_size: NA
j_call: TRBJ2-7
cdr3_nt: TGTGCCAGCAGTCATCCACCTTACGAGCAGTACTTC
cdr3_aa: CASSHPPYEQYF

v_call: TRBV25-1
d_call: TRBD1
clone_size: few
j_call: TRBJ1-2
cdr3_nt: TGTGCCAGCAGTGAACGGACAGGGGTTGGCGGCTACACCTTC
cdr3_aa: CASSERTGVGGYTF

v_call: TRBV6-2/TRBV6-3
d_call: NA
clone_size: NA
j_call: TRBJ1-3
cdr3_nt: TGTGCCAGCAGTTACCCGGGAAACACCATATATTTT
cdr3_aa: CASSYPGNTIYF

v_call: TRBV11-3
d_call: TRBD1
clone_size: NA
j_call: TRBJ2-5
cdr3_nt: TGTGCCAGCAGCCTCAGACAGGGGGCTATCGTTGGAGAGACCCAGTACTTC
cdr3_aa: CASSLRQGAIVGETQYF

v_call: TRBV19
d_call: TRBD1
clone_size: few
j_call: TRBJ2-6
cdr3_nt: TGTGCCAGCACACTGATTGCCGGGACAGGGGCCGCTGGGGCCAACGTCCTGACTTTC
cdr3_aa: CASTLIAGTGAAGANVLTF

v_call: TRBV20-1
d_call: NA
clone_size: NA
j_call: TRBJ1-5
cdr3_nt: TGCAGTGCTAGTACAGGGAGGGATCAGCCCCAGCATTTT
cdr3_aa: CSASTGRDQPQHF